This TCR beta chain was identified in a study of metastatic and nonmetastatic thyroid tumors. Background on the study: It was across blood and tumor or nodule tissue from malignant and benign thyroid patients that repertoires were compared.

In this sample, this clone turned up many times. Its antigen is not identified. The germline CDR1 and CDR2 sequences are MGHRA and YSYEKL. Trimming pared 0 bases from V and 1 base from J, leaving 12 bases between. The CDR3 consists of 17 residues. Until they underwent thyroid surgery, no patient had received any treatment. As handled by the study authors: Construction of a distant-metastasis classifier for papillary thyroid cancer relied on CDR3 differences across clinicopathological groups. TCRdb reprocessed the PCR reads via MiXCR. These V and J calls derive from TCRdb rather than the authors' analysis. The top ten clones hold approximately 10% of a sample with approximately 90,000 clones, 9.5% to 15% of them seen once. General study points: Significantly higher TCR beta diversity was reportedly seen in malignant thyroid tumors than benign nodules, in blood and tumor.

The sample taken for sequencing was blood. This TCR was recovered from a female donor with papillary thyroid cancer or a benign thyroid nodule (not recorded which). Some clones in this sample may be carry-over from other donors' samples. This chain connects TRBV4-1 to TRBJ2-2, with D possibly matching TRBD2 (5 bases). The CDR3: CASSQDGGQLNTGELFF. CDR3 coding DNA: TGCGCCAGCAGCCAAGATGGAGGCCAGCTGAACACCGGGGAGCTGTTTTTT.